This TCR beta chain was sequenced for a study of shared clonotypes between healthy human individuals. The study's findings and limits: In general, naive subsets displayed greater estimated richness than memory subsets did. Among donors, clonotype sharing was expected to be affected by sequencing depth. Researchers sampled blood only, noting tissue repertoires likely differ.

Clones were read by immunoSEQ multiplex PCR, and TCRdb kept only the in-frame ones, dropping some. Of over 1.4 million clones listed, 95% to 97% are singletons. As regards this clone: Its antigen is unidentified.

V was cut by 3 bases and J by 2 bases, with 12 bases left in between. The germline CDR1 and CDR2 sequences are SGDLS and YYNGEE. CDR3 length: 15 residues. HIV-negative, healthy adults without recent acute infections or vaccinations were the donors. This clonotype was obtained from a young man in good health. The chain joins TRBV9 to TRBJ1-5, with D perhaps matching TRBD1 (5 bases). Sequencing input: naive CD4+ T cells sorted from blood. Subset in this sample: CD45RA+ positively selected. CDR3 nucleotide sequence: TGTGCCAGCAGCGCCAATATAGGGGGCAATCAGCCCCAGCATTTT. It codes for CASSANIGGNQPQHF.